This T cell receptor (beta chain) was recovered during a study of ipilimumab plus nivolumab after autologous stem cell transplantation. Study-level information: Median doses per patient: roughly 5 ipilimumab, under ten nivolumab. Myeloma patients were high-risk transplant-naive or relapsed within 3 years of first autologous transplant.

Patients received nivolumab 3 mg/kg at weeks 1, 4, 7, 10, then fortnightly to week 26. TCRdb's table, derived via immunoSEQ multiplex PCR, lists solely in-frame clones and lacks some. The sample includes tens of thousands of clones, more than 70% of them seen just once. The CDR3 is 13 residues long. CDR1 and CDR2 (germline): SGHNT, YENEEA. The V gene lost 6 bases and the J gene lost 5 bases, with 10 bases spanning the gap. V is TRBV11-3 and J is TRBJ2-2, with a possible D match to TRBD2 (5 bases). This TCR was sampled from a male donor with multiple myeloma. The sequencing here drew on PBMCs, taken in a trial of ipilimumab plus nivolumab as post-transplant consolidation. This chain's CDR3 is CASSYGRTGELFF. In DNA form, the CDR3 reads TGTGCCAGCAGTTATGGGAGAACCGGGGAGCTGTTTTTT.